This T cell receptor (beta chain) was sequenced for a study of blood T cells in healthy people across ages. Whole-study results and caveats: The unknown donor CMV status may have confounded expanded clonotype changes.

CDR1 MNHEY and CDR2 SVGAGI come from the germline V gene. The CDR3 extends over 14 amino acids. It was with a sample-barcoded 5' primer and a J-beta primer mix that a second PCR of about 7 to 12 cycles was run. TCRdb reprocessed the 5' RACE reads via MiXCR and lists one record per CDR3 protein. The sample contains under 1,000,000 distinct CDR3 sequences, 46% of which appear only once. A note on this clonotype: Its specificity is unknown. Compared with germline, one end of the junction differs, possibly owing to a read error.

The clonotype comes from a man at least 80 years old in good health. The sequenced sample was blood. The chain couples TRBV6-5 to TRBJ2-3, with D perhaps given as TRBD1 or TRBD2 (6 bases each). The CDR3 reads CASQTGLQTGTQYF. In DNA, the CDR3 is TGTGCCAGCCAGACAGGACTACAGACAGGTACGCAGTATTTT.